This T cell receptor beta chain was captured by sequencing in a study of human T cells and chemical hapten exposure. Unfractionated whole blood yielded the extracted total RNA. Of note for this clonotype: What it recognizes is unknown.

The germline V gene encodes CDR1 MDHEN and CDR2 SYDVKM. The CDR3 spans 15 residues. The V gene lost 3 bases and the J gene lost 2 bases, with 14 bases spanning the gap. Individual cDNA molecules received unique molecular identifiers in the library. Each CDR3 protein is one row after TCRdb ran MiXCR on the 5' RACE reads. The sample contains 110,000 or so distinct CDR3 sequences, approximately 19% of which appear only once. The study, taken as a whole, reports: TCRs whose frequency exceeded 1 in 1000 remained the same following DPC sensitization.

The receptor was derived from a human donor in good health. This chain uses TRBV28 with TRBJ2-7; D possibly corresponds to TRBD1 (6 bases). CDR3 residues: CASSLGQGSTYEQYF. In DNA form, the CDR3 reads TGTGCCAGCAGTTTGGGGCAGGGGTCTACCTACGAGCAGTACTTC.